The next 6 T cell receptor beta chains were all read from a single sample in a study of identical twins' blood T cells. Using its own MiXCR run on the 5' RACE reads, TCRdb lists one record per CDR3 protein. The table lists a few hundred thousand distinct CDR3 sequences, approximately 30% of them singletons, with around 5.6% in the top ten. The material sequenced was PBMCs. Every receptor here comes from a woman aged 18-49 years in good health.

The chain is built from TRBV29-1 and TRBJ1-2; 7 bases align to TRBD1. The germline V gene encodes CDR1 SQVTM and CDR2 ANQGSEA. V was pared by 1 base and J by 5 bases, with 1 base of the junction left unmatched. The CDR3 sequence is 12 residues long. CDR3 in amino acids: CSVEAGGYGYTF. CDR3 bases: TGCAGCGTTGAAGCAGGGGGGTATGGCTACACCTTC.

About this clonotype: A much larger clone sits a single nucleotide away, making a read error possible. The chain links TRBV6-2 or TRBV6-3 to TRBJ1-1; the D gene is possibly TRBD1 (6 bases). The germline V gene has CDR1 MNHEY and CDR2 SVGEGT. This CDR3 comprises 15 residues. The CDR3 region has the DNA TGTGCCGGCAGTTATCGTGCAGGGGCGAACACTGAAGCTTTCTTT. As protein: CAGSYRAGANTEAFF.

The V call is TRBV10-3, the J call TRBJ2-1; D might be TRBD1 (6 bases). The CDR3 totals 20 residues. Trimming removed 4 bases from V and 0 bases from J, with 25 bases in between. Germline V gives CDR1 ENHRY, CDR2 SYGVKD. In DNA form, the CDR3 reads TGTGCCATCAGTGGGCCATCGGCCAGACAGGACTCGAGCTCCTACAATGAGCAGTTCTTC. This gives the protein CAISGPSARQDSSSYNEQFF.

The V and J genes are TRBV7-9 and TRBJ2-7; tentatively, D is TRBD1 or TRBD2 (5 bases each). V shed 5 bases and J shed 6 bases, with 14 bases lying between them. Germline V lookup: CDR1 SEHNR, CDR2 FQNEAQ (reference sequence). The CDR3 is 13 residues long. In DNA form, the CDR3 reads TGTGCCAGCAGCCCGGGGCTATTTCGCGAGCAGTACTTC. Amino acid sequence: CASSPGLFREQYF.

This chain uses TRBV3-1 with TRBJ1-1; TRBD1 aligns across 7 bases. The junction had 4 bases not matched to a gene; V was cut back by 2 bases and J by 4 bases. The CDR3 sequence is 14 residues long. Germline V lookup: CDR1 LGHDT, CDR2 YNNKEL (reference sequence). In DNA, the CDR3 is TGTGCCAGCAGCCAACCAGGGGGAGGCACTGAAGCTTTCTTT. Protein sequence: CASSQPGGGTEAFF.

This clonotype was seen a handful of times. CDR3 loop: CASPRSSYEQYF. The CDR3 DNA reads as TGTGCCAGCCCTCGGAGCTCCTACGAGCAGTACTTC. The chain combines TRBV12-3 or TRBV12-4 with TRBJ2-7; D gene ambiguous. This CDR3 has 12 amino acids. Trimming left V 8 bases short and J 0 bases short, with 8 bases between.